The source of this T cell receptor (beta chain) is a study of liver allograft versus peripheral blood T cells (dated by TCRdb to about 2020). About the study as a whole: The study compared the T cell receptor repertoires present in transplanted livers with the repertoires present in the peripheral blood of liver transplant recipients. Here is what the overall study found, with its caveats: According to the report, the T cell receptor repertoires detected in peripheral blood were different from the repertoires found inside liver allografts.

Trimming takes 2 bases from V and 0 bases from J, and the germline ends sit 12 bases apart. The CDR3, cysteine through phenylalanine, is 16 amino acids long. The DNA shown is the 48-base CDR3, in frame from base 1. CDR1 and CDR2, per the germline V gene, are SGHTA and FQGTGA. Comments on this clonotype: Its target antigen remains unknown. No base quality information exists; no much larger clone differs at one position.

Sequencing instrument: Illumina MiSeq. The public reads were reprocessed in TCRdb via fastp at Q25 and MiXCR, keeping in-frame beta chains. Under each unique CDR3 protein, matching rows form one entry showing the most common genes and DNA. The sample table holds some 8,500 distinct CDR3 sequences, of which around 16% were seen once. The ten top clones hold roughly 2.9% of the sample. This receptor was identified in a human patient who had a liver transplant. Following a transplant, some T cells may be graft donor cells, not patient cells. The V gene is TRBV7-3 and the J gene is TRBJ2-3; TRBD2 might be the D gene, on 7 matching bases. The CDR3 reads as follows: CASSLHAGASTDTQYF. The DNA reads TGTGCCAGCAGCTTACACGCGGGGGCGAGCACAGATACGCAGTATTTT.